Shown below are 28 T cell receptor beta chains from a single sample sequenced in a study of blood T cell repertoires in COVID-19. Sequenced by immunoSEQ multiplex PCR; TCRdb stores in-frame clones only, minus some. The sample records about 200,000 clones, 70% to 85% being singletons. The sequenced material came from PBMCs or T cells enriched from blood (not recorded which). These receptors originate from a man in his forties who had recovered from COVID-19.

The CDR3 nucleotides read TGTGCCAGCAGTCCCCGGGGGGACTACACCTTC. This codes for CASSPRGDYTF. The gene calls are TRBV28 and TRBJ1-2; weak D call: TRBD1 (5 bases). The CDR3 loop spans 11 amino acids. V lost 5 bases to trimming and J lost 10 bases, with 11 bases between them. CDR1 and CDR2 from the germline V gene are MDHEN and SYDVKM.

V is TRBV5-6 and J is TRBJ2-1; maybe TRBD2 (5 bases). CDR1 SGHDT and CDR2 YYEEEE come from the germline V gene. Trimming took 4 bases from V and 8 from J, leaving 19 bases between them. CDR3 size: 15 residues. The CDR3 is CASSLGLRVRDEQFF. The CDR3, as DNA: TGTGCCAGCAGCCTCGGACTGAGGGTCAGAGATGAGCAGTTCTTC.

The chain employs TRBV11-2 and TRBJ2-5; TRBD2 matches 12 bases. With V trimmed by 1 base and J by 3 bases, 3 bases remained unmatched. Germline values: CDR1 SGHAT, CDR2 FQNNGV. The CDR3 is 16 residues long. The CDR3 loop is CASSLGPSGGEETQYF. CDR3 nucleotide sequence: TGTGCCAGCAGCTTAGGCCCTAGCGGGGGGGAAGAGACCCAGTACTTC.

V usage is TRBV28 and J usage is TRBJ2-7; D perhaps matches TRBD2 (6 bases). The CDR3 extends over 13 amino acids. Trimming removed 3 bases at V and 6 bases at J, with 12 bases between. From germline, CDR1 is MDHEN and CDR2 SYDVKM. This chain's CDR3 is CASSLVEGSEQYF. The CDR3 nucleotides are TGTGCCAGCAGTTTGGTGGAGGGGTCCGAGCAGTACTTC.

J is TRBJ2-5 and V is TRBV5-1; maybe TRBD2 (6 bases). Trimming cost V 1 base and J 4 bases, with 11 bases left between them. The CDR3 spans 14 residues. Per the germline V gene, CDR1 is SGHRS and CDR2 is YFSETQ. CDR3 amino acids: CASSLRAGRETQYF. CDR3 sequence (DNA): TGCGCCAGCAGCTTGAGGGCGGGGAGAGAGACCCAGTACTTC.

This sequence joins TRBV12-3 or TRBV12-4 and TRBJ1-5; D is unresolved. Trimming cost V 2 bases and J 4 bases, with 6 bases left between them. The CDR3 has 13 amino acids. CDR3: CASSLQTNQPQHF. CDR3 sequence (DNA): TGTGCCAGCAGTTTACAGACAAATCAGCCCCAGCATTTT.

V usage is TRBV15 and J usage is TRBJ1-4, with D unclear. Germline CDR1 and CDR2: LNHNV and YYDKDF (reference sequence). Deletions cut 1 base from V and 4 bases from J, with 7 bases between. This CDR3 spans 14 amino acids. CDR3 nucleotide sequence: TGTGCCACCAGCAGAGCCCCCCTTAATGAAAAACTGTTTTTT. It specifies CATSRAPLNEKLFF.

The V and J genes are TRBV3-1 (or the pseudogene TRBV3-2) and TRBJ2-1, with D maybe TRBD2 (5 bases). The CDR3 runs 14 residues. V was trimmed by 0 bases and J by 5 bases, leaving 8 bases between them. Per germline, CDR1 LGHDT and CDR2 YNNKEL (reference sequence). CDR3 region: CASSQDPGNNEQFF. CDR3 nucleotide sequence: TGTGCCAGCAGCCAAGATCCGGGGAACAATGAGCAGTTCTTC.

The rearrangement links TRBV4-3 to TRBJ2-7, with 9 bases that match TRBD1. The ends lost 4 bases at V and 2 bases at J; junction bases unmatched: 3. The CDR3 contains 14 residues. Looked up from germline, CDR1 is LGHNA and CDR2 is YSLEER. The CDR3 DNA is TGCGCCAGCAGCCCCCGGGACAGGGCCTACGAGCAGTACTTC. Its translation: CASSPRDRAYEQYF.

The chain is built from TRBV14 and TRBJ2-7, with D maybe TRBD2 (5 bases). The CDR3 is 16 amino acids. Germline CDR1 SGHDN, CDR2 FVKESK. V was cut by 4 bases and J by 2 bases, with 18 bases left in between. CDR3 sequence (DNA): TGTGCCAGCAGCCCCAACGAGGGAAGGATTACCTACGAGCAGTACTTC. The encoded protein is CASSPNEGRITYEQYF.

The V and J genes are TRBV14 and TRBJ1-3, with 10 bases that match TRBD1. Germline trimming cut 3 bases from V and 0 bases from J; bases unmatched to any gene: 11. The CDR3 consists of 19 residues. The germline V gene has CDR1 SGHDN and CDR2 FVKESK. The CDR3 loop is CASSHDPWDRGLSGNTIYF. The CDR3 coding sequence is TGTGCCAGCAGCCACGACCCGTGGGACAGGGGTCTCTCTGGAAACACCATATATTTT.

V usage is TRBV28 and J usage is TRBJ2-7, with 12 bases aligning to TRBD2. Trimming removed 2 bases from V and 0 bases from J; junction bases left unmatched: 2. Germline CDR1 reads MDHEN; CDR2 reads SYDVKM. This CDR3 comprises 16 residues. The CDR3 loop is CASSLGLAGNSYEQYF. For the CDR3, the DNA is TGTGCCAGCAGTTTAGGACTAGCGGGGAACTCCTACGAGCAGTACTTC.

The chain links TRBV28 to TRBJ2-5; 11 nucleotides align to TRBD2. This CDR3 region has 17 residues. The germline gives CDR1 MDHEN, CDR2 SYDVKM. The junction had 11 bases not matched to a gene; V was cut back by 3 bases and J by 5 bases. In nucleotides, the CDR3 is TGTGCCAGCAGTTTCGCGGGCCTAGCGGGGGGTACCGAGACCCAGTACTTC. As protein: CASSFAGLAGGTETQYF. The variable domain in full, with the rest retrieved from reference TRBV28 and TRBJ2-5, is DVKVTQSSRYLVKRTGEKVFLECVQDMDHENMFWYRQDPGLGLRLIYFSYDVKMKEKGDIPEGYSVSREKKERFSLILESASTNQTSMYLCASSFAGLAGGTETQYFGPGTRLLVL.

The V gene is TRBV27, the J gene TRBJ2-5; 8 nucleotides agree with TRBD2. The germline gives CDR1 MNHEY, CDR2 SMNVEV (reference sequence). V lost 2 bases and J lost 4; bases outside the gene matches: 9. The CDR3 length is 16 residues. The CDR3 is CASSLRGLEAVETQYF. In DNA form, the CDR3 reads TGTGCCAGCAGTTTAAGGGGACTAGAAGCCGTAGAGACCCAGTACTTC.

This clone is a singleton in its sample. The genes are TRBV3-1 (or the pseudogene TRBV3-2) and TRBJ1-2, with TRBD1 matching 10 bases. The CDR3 sequence is 16 residues long. Germline CDR1 and CDR2: LGHDT and YNNKEL (reference sequence). The V segment lost 3 bases and the J segment 6 bases; nucleotides outside the gene matches: 10. CDR3 amino acids: CASSQPNRDRGNGYTF. CDR3 nucleotide sequence: TGTGCCAGCAGCCAGCCCAACCGGGACAGGGGTAATGGCTACACCTTC.

The chain combines TRBV13 with TRBJ2-1, with 12 bases matching TRBD2. The CDR3 runs to 16 residues. Germline assignment: CDR1 PRHDT and CDR2 FYEKMQ (reference sequence). The ends lost 5 bases at V and 7 bases at J; junction bases unmatched: 9. The CDR3, as DNA: TGTGCCAGCAGCCCGTCTAGCGGGGGGGCGGAAAATGAGCAGTTCTTC. Translated, it gives CASSPSSGGAENEQFF.

The V gene is TRBV18, the J gene TRBJ1-1; 8 bases fit TRBD1. The CDR3 totals 13 residues. J was trimmed by 6 bases and V by 3 bases; bases with no gene match: 3. CDR1 is KGHSH and CDR2 is LQKENI in the germline V gene. The CDR3 region has the DNA TGTGCCAGCTCACCGGGACAGGAGTCTGAAGCTTTCTTT. Its protein is CASSPGQESEAFF.

The rearrangement uses TRBV4-1 and TRBJ2-3, with 7 bases aligning to TRBD2. The CDR3 length is 15 residues. The junction had 9 bases not matched to a gene; V was cut back by 6 bases and J by 3 bases. The germline V gene has CDR1 MGHRA and CDR2 YSYEKL. CDR3 sequence: CASRGGAGETDTQYF. In DNA form, the CDR3 reads TGCGCCAGCAGGGGCGGGGCGGGGGAGACAGATACGCAGTATTTT.

This clone has just one count. The V call is TRBV4-3, the J call TRBJ2-7; 7 nucleotides align to TRBD2. Per germline, CDR1 LGHNA and CDR2 YSLEER. The CDR3 runs to 18 residues. V lost 0 bases, J lost 2 bases, and 13 bases stayed unmatched. CDR3 in DNA: TGCGCCAGCAGCCAAGAGATGGCCCGGGGGGACCTGACCTACGAGCAGTACTTC. It codes for CASSQEMARGDLTYEQYF.

The chain joins TRBV9 to TRBJ2-3; 16 bases match TRBD2. There are 17 residues in the CDR3. V shed 2 bases and J 2 bases; nucleotides not matched to a gene: 2. Germline V gives CDR1 SGDLS, CDR2 YYNGEE. In DNA form, the CDR3 reads TGTGCCAGCAGCGTCGGGACTAGCGGGGGGGCCACAGATACGCAGTATTTT. It is translated as CASSVGTSGGATDTQYF.

V is TRBV7-9 and J is TRBJ2-1; D is perhaps TRBD2 (6 bases). The germline V and J ends were trimmed by 5 bases and 7 bases, with 18 bases remaining between them. The germline V gene has CDR1 SEHNR and CDR2 FQNEAQ (reference sequence). There are 15 residues in the CDR3. The CDR3 DNA reads as TGTGCCAGCAGCGTAACCGGGACTTTCCCTAATGAGCAGTTCTTC. It is translated as CASSVTGTFPNEQFF.

This rearrangement joins TRBV3-1 (or the pseudogene TRBV3-2) to TRBJ2-1; tentatively, D is TRBD2 (6 bases). The V gene's germline CDR1 is LGHDT and CDR2 YNNKEL (reference sequence). The CDR3 has 14 residues. Trimming took 1 base from V and 5 from J, leaving 9 bases between them. Here the CDR3 reads CASSQVLANNEQFF. DNA of the CDR3: TGTGCCAGCAGCCAAGTACTAGCTAACAATGAGCAGTTCTTC.

In its sample, this clone was seen a few times. The chain combines TRBV5-1 with TRBJ1-1; TRBD1 matches at 10 bases. Germline V gene data show CDR1 as SGHRS and CDR2 as YFSETQ. CDR3 length equals 16 residues. J gave up 2 bases and V 4 bases, and 8 bases lay outside the gene matches. The CDR3 here is CASSQTPTGGNTEAFF. The DNA of the CDR3 is TGCGCCAGCAGCCAAACCCCGACAGGGGGCAACACTGAAGCTTTCTTT.

The chain carries TRBV4-2 and TRBJ1-3, with 8 bases that match TRBD1. Trimming took 1 base from V and 4 from J; bases not matched to a gene: 6. This CDR3 spans 16 amino acids. Germline V gene data show CDR1 as LGHNA and CDR2 as YNFKEQ. The CDR3 sequence is CASSQADRGAGNTIYF. In DNA, the CDR3 is TGTGCCAGCAGCCAAGCCGACAGGGGAGCCGGAAACACCATATATTTT.

The chain employs TRBV5-1 and TRBJ1-4; D is possibly TRBD1 (5 bases). V was shortened by 0 bases and J by 7 bases, with 10 bases between the two germline ends. CDR1 is SGHRS and CDR2 is YFSETQ in the germline V gene. The CDR3 runs to 14 residues. CDR3 nucleotides: TGCGCCAGCAGCTTGGGGGGCCTTTTTGAAAAACTGTTTTTT. It codes for CASSLGGLFEKLFF.

The CDR3 region is CASSYSTGVAGYTF. CDR3 bases: TGTGCCAGCAGTTACTCGACAGGCGTCGCTGGCTACACCTTC. This sequence joins TRBV6-5 and TRBJ1-2; possibly TRBD1 for D (6 bases). The V end lost 0 bases, the J end lost 7 bases, and 12 bases lay between the germline ends. CDR1 is MNHEY and CDR2 is SVGAGI in the germline V gene. This CDR3 is 14 amino acids long.

This clone appeared a few times. V usage is TRBV18 and J usage is TRBJ1-5, with D tentatively TRBD1 (6 bases). This CDR3 has 13 amino acids. V lost 4 bases, J lost 4 bases, and 8 bases lay in between. CDR1 KGHSH and CDR2 LQKENI come from the germline V gene. CDR3 residues: CASSRTANQPQHF. The CDR3 DNA sequence: TGTGCCAGCTCACGGACAGCTAATCAGCCCCAGCATTTT.

The chain recombines TRBV28 with TRBJ1-5; D perhaps matches TRBD1 (5 bases). Looked up from germline, CDR1 is MDHEN and CDR2 is SYDVKM. The CDR3 totals 17 residues. V was pared by 7 bases and J by 4 bases, with 23 bases between. The CDR3 nucleotides are TGTGCCAGCAACCATCCCCCCGGGAGGGGAGCTAATCAGCCCCAGCATTTT. Amino acid sequence: CASNHPPGRGANQPQHF.